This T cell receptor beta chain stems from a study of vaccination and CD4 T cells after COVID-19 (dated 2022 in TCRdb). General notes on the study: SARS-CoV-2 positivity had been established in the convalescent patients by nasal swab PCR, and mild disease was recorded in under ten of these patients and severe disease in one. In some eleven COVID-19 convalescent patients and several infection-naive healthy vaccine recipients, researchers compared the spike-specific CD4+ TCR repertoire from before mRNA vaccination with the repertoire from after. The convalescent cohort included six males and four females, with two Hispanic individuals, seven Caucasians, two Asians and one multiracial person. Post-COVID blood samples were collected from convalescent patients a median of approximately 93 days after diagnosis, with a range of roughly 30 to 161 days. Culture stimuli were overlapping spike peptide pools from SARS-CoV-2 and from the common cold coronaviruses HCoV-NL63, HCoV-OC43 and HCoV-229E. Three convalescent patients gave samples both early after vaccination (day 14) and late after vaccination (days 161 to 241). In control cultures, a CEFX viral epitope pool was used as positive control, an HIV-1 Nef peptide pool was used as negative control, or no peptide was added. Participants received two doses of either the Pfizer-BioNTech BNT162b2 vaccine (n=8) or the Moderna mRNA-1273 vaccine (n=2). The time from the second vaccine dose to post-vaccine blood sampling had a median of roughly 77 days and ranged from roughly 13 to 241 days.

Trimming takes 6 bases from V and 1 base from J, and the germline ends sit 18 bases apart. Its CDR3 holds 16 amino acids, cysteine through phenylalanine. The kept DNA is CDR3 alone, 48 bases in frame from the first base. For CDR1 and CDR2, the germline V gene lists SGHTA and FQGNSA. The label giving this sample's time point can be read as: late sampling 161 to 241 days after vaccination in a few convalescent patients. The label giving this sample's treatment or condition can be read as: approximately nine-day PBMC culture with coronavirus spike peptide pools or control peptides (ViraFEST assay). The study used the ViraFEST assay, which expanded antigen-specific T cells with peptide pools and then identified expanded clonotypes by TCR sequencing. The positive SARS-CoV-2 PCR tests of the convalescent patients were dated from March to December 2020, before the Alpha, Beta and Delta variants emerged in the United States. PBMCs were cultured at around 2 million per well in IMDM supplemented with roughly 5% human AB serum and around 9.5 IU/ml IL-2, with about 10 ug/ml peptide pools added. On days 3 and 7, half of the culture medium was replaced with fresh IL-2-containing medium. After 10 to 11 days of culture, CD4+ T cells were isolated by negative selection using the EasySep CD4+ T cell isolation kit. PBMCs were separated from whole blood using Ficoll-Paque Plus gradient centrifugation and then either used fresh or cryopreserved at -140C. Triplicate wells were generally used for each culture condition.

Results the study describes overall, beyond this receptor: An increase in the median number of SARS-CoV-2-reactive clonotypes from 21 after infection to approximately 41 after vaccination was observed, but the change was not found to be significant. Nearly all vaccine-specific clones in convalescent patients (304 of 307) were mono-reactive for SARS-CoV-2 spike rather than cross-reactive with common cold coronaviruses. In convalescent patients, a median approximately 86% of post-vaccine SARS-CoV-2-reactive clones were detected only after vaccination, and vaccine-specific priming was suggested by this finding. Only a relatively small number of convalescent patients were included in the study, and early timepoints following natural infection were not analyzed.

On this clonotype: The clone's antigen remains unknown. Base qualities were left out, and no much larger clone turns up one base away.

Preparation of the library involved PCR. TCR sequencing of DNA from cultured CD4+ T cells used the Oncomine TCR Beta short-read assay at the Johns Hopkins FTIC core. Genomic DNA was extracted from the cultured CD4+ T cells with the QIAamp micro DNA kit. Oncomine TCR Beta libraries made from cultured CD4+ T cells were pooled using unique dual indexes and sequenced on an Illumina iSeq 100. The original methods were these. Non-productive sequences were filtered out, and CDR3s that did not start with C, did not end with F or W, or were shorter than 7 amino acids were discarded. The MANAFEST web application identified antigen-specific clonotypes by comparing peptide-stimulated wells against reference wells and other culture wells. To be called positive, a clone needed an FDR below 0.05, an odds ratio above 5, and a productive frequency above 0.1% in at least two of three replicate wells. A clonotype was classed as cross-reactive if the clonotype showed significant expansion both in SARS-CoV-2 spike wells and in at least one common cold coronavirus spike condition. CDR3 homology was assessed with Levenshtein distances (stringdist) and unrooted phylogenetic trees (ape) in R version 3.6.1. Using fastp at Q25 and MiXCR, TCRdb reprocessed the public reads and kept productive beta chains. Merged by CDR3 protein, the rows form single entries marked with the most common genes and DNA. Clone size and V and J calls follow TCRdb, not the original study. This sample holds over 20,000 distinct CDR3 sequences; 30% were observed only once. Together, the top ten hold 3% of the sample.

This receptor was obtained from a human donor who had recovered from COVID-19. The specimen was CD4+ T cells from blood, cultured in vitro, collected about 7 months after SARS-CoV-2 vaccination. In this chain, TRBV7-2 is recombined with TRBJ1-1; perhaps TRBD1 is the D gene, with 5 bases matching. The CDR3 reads CASRVYGKQGNTEAFF. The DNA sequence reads TGTGCCAGCAGGGTATATGGGAAGCAGGGGAACACTGAAGCTTTCTTT.